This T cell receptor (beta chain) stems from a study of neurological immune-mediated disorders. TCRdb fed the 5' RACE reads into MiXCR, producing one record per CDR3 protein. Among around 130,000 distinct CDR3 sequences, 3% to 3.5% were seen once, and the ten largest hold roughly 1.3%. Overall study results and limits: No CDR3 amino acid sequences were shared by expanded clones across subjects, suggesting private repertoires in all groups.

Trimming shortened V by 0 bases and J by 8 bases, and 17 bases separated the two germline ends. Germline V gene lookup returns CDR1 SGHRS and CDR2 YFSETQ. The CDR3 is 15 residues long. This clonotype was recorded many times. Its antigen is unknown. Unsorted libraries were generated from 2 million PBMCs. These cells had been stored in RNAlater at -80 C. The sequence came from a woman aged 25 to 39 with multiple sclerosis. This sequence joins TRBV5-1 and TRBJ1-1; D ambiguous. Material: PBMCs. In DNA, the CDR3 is TGCGCCAGCAGCTTGGAAGGTAGCTCGGGATCCGAAGCTTTCTTT. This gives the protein CASSLEGSSGSEAFF.